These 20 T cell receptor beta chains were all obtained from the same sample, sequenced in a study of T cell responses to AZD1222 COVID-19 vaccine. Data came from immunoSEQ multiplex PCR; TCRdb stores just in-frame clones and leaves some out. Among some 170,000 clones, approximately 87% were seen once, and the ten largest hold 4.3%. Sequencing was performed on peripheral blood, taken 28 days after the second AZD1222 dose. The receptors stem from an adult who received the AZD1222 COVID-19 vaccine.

CDR3 region: CASSEGGEAGELFF. The CDR3 DNA is TGTGCCAGCAGTGAGGGTGGAGAGGCCGGGGAGCTGTTTTTT. The rearrangement joins TRBV6-1 to TRBJ2-2, with D unresolved. In germline, CDR1 is MNHNS, CDR2 SASEGT. The V end was cut by 3 bases, the J end by 6 bases, with 11 bases between. The CDR3 totals 14 residues.

The CDR3 spells CASSSGQGEKLFF. CDR3 coding DNA: TGCGCCAGCAGCAGTGGACAGGGGGAAAAACTGTTTTTT. The chain is built from TRBV5-1 and TRBJ1-4; 9 bases match TRBD1. With 4 bases clipped from V and 8 bases from J, the junction kept 3 bases outside the gene matches. CDR3 length equals 13 residues. Germline V lookup: CDR1 SGHRS, CDR2 YFSETQ.

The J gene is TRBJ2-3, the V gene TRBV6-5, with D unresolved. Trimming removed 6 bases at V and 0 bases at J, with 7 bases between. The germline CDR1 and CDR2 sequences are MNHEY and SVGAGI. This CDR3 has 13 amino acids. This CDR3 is CASSVTSTDTQYF. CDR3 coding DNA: TGTGCCAGCAGCGTCACTAGCACAGATACGCAGTATTTT.

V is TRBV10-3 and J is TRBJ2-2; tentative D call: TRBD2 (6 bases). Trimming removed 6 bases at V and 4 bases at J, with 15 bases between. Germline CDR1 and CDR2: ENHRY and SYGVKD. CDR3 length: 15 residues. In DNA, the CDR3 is TGTGCCATCAGCCACAAGGAGGGGAGCACCGGGGAGCTGTTTTTT. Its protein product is CAISHKEGSTGELFF.

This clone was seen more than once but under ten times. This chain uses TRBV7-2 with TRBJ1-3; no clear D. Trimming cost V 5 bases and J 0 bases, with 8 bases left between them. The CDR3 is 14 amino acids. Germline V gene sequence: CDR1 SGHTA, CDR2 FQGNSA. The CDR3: CASSPQRSGNTIYF. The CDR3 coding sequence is TGTGCCAGCAGCCCCCAGCGCTCTGGAAACACCATATATTTT.

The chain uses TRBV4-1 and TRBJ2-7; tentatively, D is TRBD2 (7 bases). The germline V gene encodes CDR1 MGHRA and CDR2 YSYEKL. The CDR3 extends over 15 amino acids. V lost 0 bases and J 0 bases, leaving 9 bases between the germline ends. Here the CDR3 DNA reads TGCGCCAGCAGCCAAGAGGGGGGGCTCTCCTACGAGCAGTACTTC. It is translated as CASSQEGGLSYEQYF.

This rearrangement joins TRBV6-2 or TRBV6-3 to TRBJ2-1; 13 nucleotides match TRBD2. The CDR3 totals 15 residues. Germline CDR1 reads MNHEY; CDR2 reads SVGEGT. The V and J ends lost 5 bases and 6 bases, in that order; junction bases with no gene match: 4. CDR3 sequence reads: CASSQGLAGTNEQFF. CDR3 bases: TGTGCCAGCAGTCAGGGACTAGCGGGAACCAATGAGCAGTTCTTC.

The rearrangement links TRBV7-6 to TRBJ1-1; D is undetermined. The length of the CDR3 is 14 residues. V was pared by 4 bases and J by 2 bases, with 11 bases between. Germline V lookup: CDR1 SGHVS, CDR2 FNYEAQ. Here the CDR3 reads CASSSSQFNTEAFF. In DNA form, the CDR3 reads TGTGCCAGCAGCTCTTCCCAGTTCAACACTGAAGCTTTCTTT. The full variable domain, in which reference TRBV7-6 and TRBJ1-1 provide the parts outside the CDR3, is GAGVSQSPRYKVTKRGQDVALRCDPISGHVSLYWYRQALGQGPEFLTYFNYEAQQDKSGLPNDRFSAERPEGSISTLTIQRTEQRDSAMYRCASSSSQFNTEAFFGQGTRLTVV.

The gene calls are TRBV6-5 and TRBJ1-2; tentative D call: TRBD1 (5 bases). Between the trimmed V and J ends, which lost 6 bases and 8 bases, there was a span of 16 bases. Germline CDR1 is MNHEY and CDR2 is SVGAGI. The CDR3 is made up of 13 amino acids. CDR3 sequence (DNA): TGTGCCAGCAGCCCCTCCCGGCGGGGCGGCTACACCTTC. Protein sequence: CASSPSRRGGYTF.

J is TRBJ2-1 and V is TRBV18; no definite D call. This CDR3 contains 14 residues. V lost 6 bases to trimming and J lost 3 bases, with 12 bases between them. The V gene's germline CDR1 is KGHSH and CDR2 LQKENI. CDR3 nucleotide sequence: TGTGCCAGCTCCCAAAGACCCCTCTACAATGAGCAGTTCTTC. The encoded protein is CASSQRPLYNEQFF.

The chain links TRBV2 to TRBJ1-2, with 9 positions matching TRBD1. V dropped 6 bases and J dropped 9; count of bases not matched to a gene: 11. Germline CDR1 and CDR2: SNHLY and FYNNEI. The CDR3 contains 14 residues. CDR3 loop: CASSATGGVESYTF. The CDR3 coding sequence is TGTGCCAGCAGCGCTACAGGGGGCGTTGAAAGCTACACCTTC. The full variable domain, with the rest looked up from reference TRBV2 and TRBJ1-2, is EPEVTQTPSHQVTQMGQEVILRCVPISNHLYFYWYRQILGQKVEFLVSFYNNEISEKSEIFDDQFSVERPDGSNFTLKIRSTKLEDSAMYFCASSATGGVESYTFGSGTRLTVV.

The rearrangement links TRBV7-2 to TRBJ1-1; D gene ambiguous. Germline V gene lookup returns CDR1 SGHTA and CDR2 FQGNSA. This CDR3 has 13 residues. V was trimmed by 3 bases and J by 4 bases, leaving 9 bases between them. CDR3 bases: TGTGCCAGCAGCTTGTTTGCCACCACTGAAGCTTTCTTT. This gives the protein CASSLFATTEAFF.

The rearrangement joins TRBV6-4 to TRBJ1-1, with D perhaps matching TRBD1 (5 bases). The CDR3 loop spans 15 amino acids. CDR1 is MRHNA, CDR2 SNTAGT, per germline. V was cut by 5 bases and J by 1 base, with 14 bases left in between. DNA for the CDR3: TGTGCCAGCAGTCTACGCGACAGTCCGAACACTGAAGCTTTCTTT. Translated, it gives CASSLRDSPNTEAFF.

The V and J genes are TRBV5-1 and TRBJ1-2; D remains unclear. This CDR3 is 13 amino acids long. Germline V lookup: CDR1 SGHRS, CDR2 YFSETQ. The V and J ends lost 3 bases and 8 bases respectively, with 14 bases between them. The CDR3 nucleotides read TGCGCCAGCAGCTCAGAAAGTTATGAGGGCTACACCTTC. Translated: CASSSESYEGYTF.

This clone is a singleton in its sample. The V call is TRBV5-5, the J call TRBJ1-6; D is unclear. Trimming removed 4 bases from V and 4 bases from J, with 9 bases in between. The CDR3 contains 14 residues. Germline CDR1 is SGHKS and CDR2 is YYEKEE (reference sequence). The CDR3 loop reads CASSGRGYNSPLHF. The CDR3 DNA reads TGTGCCAGCAGCGGCCGGGGTTATAATTCACCCCTCCACTTT.

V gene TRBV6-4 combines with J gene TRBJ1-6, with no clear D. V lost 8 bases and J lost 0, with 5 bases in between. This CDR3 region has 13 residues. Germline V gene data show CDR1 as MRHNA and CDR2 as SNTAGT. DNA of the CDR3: TGTGCCAGCGCGGACTCCTATAATTCACCCCTCCACTTT. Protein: CASADSYNSPLHF.

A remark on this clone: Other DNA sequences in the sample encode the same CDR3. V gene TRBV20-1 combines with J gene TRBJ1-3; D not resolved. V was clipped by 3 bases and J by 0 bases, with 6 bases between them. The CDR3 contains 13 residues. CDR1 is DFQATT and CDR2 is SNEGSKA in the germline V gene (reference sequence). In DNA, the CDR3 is TGCAGTGCTAGTCCAGGCTCTGGAAACACCATATATTTT. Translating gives CSASPGSGNTIYF.

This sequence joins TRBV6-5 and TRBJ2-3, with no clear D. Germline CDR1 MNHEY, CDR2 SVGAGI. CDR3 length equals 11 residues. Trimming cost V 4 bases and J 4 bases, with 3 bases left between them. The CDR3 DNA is TGTGCCAGCAGTTGGGCAGATACGCAGTATTTT. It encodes CASSWADTQYF.

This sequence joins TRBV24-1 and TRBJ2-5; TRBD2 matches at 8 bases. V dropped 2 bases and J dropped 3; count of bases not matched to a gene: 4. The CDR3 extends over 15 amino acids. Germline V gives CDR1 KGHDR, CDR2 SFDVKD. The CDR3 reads CATSDSSGGKETQYF. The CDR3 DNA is TGTGCCACCAGTGATTCCAGCGGGGGAAAAGAGACCCAGTACTTC.

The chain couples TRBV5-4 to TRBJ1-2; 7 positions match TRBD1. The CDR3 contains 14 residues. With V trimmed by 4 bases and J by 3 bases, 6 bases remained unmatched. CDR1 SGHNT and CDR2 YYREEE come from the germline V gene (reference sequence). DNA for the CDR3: TGTGCCAGCAGCGAACAGGGGATTGACTATGGCTACACCTTC. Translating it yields CASSEQGIDYGYTF.